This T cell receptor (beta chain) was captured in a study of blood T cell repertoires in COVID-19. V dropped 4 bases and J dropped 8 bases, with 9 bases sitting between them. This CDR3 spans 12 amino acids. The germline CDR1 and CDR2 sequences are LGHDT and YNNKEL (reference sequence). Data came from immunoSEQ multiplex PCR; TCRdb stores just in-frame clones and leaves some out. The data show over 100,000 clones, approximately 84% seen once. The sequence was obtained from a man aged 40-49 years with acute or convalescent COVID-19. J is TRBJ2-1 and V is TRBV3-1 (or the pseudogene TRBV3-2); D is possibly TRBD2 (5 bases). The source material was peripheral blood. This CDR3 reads CASSRGGYEQFF. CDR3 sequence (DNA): TGTGCCAGCAGCCGCGGAGGTTATGAGCAGTTCTTC.